This TCR beta chain came from a study of early T cells in non-severe SARS-CoV-2 infection. Overall study context: Whole-blood bulk RNA, unsorted, was sequenced, and chains were unpaired. Study-level results: Private and CD4 specificities were missed by VDJdb matching, which favored anti-spike CD8 responses.

Individual cDNA molecules carried attached unique molecular identifiers. MiXCR, run by TCRdb on the 5' RACE reads, gives a single entry per CDR3 protein. The data contain roughly 25,000 distinct CDR3 sequences, more than 4.5% of them singletons. Trimming took off 8 bases at V and 4 bases at J, with 3 bases between the two ends. The germline V gene encodes CDR1 SGHAT and CDR2 FQNNGV. The CDR3 loop spans 10 amino acids. Note on this clonotype: Antigen: not known.

The sequence came from an adult who was a healthcare worker with PCR-confirmed SARS-CoV-2 infection or an uninfected control (not recorded which). The J gene is TRBJ2-1, the V gene TRBV11-2; no clear D gene. The material sequenced was whole blood. Here the CDR3 DNA reads TGTGCCAGCGGTTACAATGAGCAGTTCTTC. Translating gives CASGYNEQFF.